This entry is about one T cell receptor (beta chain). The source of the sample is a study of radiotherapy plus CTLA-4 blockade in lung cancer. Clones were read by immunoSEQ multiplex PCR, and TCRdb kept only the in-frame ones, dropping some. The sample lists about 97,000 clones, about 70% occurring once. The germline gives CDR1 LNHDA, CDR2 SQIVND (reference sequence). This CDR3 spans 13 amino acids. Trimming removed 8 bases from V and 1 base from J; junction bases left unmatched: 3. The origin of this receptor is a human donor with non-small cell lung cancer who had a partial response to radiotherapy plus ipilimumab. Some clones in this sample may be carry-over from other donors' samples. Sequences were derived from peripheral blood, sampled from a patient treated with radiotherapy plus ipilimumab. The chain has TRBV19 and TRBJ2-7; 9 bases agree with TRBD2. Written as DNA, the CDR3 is TGTGCCAGTGGACTAGCGCCTTCCTACGAGCAGTACTTC. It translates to CASGLAPSYEQYF.